Following are 10 T cell receptor beta chains from one sample sequenced in a study of beta chain features in type 1 diabetes. Reverse transcribing all isolated RNA meant expressed TCRB transcripts were sequenced. Profiled with immunoSEQ multiplex PCR; TCRdb holds only in-frame clones, not every one. The sample holds around 250,000 clones, roughly 15% seen once. The sequencing input was naive CD4+ T cells from blood. The receptors here all came from a middle-aged woman in good health.

This clone was observed a handful of times. The chain has TRBV5-4 and TRBJ2-1, with a tentative D call TRBD1 (6 bases). The germline CDR1 and CDR2 sequences are SGHNT and YYREEE (reference sequence). The CDR3 extends over 14 amino acids. The V gene lost 4 bases and the J gene lost 2 bases, with 10 bases spanning the gap. CDR3 protein: CASSPGQPYNEQFF. The CDR3, as DNA: TGTGCCAGCAGCCCCGGACAGCCCTACAATGAGCAGTTCTTC.

This clone has just a few counts. CDR3 nucleotides: TGTGCCAGCAGGGGGGACAGGGGGCCTGGCTACACCTTC. Encoded protein: CASRGDRGPGYTF. This rearrangement joins TRBV2 to TRBJ1-2, with 12 bases aligning to TRBD1. CDR1 is SNHLY and CDR2 is FYNNEI in the germline V gene. The ends lost 6 bases at V and 7 bases at J; junction bases unmatched: 3. This CDR3 region has 13 residues.

The chain is built from TRBV7-8 and TRBJ1-2; TRBD1 is a possible D gene (6 bases). V was pared by 4 bases and J by 7 bases, with 22 bases between. The length of the CDR3 is 16 residues. CDR1 and CDR2 from the germline V gene are SGHVS and FQNEAQ. In DNA, the CDR3 is TGTGCCAGCAGCTCATTAGGGGGGGGGCGGTCTGGTGGCTACACCTTC. It encodes CASSSLGGGRSGGYTF.

This clone appeared a few times. J is TRBJ1-4 and V is TRBV18; 8 bases are shared with TRBD1. Germline values: CDR1 KGHSH, CDR2 LQKENI. This CDR3 is 15 amino acids long. With 2 bases clipped from V and 7 bases from J, the junction kept 6 bases outside the gene matches. Here the CDR3 DNA reads TGTGCCAGCTCACCAACCTCGGGACAGGTTGAAAAACTGTTTTTT. Translating gives CASSPTSGQVEKLFF.

This clone showed up just a few times. The chain uses TRBV19 and TRBJ1-2, with D tentatively TRBD1 (5 bases). V lost 6 bases and J lost 0, with 8 bases in between. The CDR3 is 13 amino acids. Germline CDR1 LNHDA, CDR2 SQIVND (reference sequence). The DNA of the CDR3 is TGTGCCAGTAGAGGGGCCGCTAACTATGGCTACACCTTC. The encoded protein is CASRGAANYGYTF.

The chain couples TRBV7-9 to TRBJ2-1, with a weak D call TRBD1 (6 bases). The V gene's germline CDR1 is SEHNR and CDR2 FQNEAQ (reference sequence). The length of the CDR3 is 14 residues. V was clipped by 5 bases and J by 9 bases, with 17 bases between them. The CDR3, as DNA: TGTGCCAGCAGCCTCATCTTGGGGGCAGGTGAGCAGTTCTTC. This translates into CASSLILGAGEQFF.

This rearrangement joins TRBV11-2 to TRBJ2-3, with 8 bases lining up with TRBD2. This CDR3 has 15 residues. The germline CDR1 and CDR2 sequences are SGHAT and FQNNGV. The V segment lost 8 bases and the J segment 6 bases; nucleotides outside the gene matches: 13. The CDR3 here is CASSLTGGAMDTQYF. As DNA, the CDR3 is TGTGCCAGCTCCCTAACGGGGGGGGCCATGGATACGCAGTATTTT.

This chain connects TRBV7-9 to TRBJ2-3; a possible D gene is TRBD1 (6 bases). The CDR3 has 17 residues. V was trimmed by 4 bases and J by 6 bases, leaving 23 bases between them. Germline CDR1 is SEHNR and CDR2 is FQNEAQ (reference sequence). In nucleotides, the CDR3 is TGTGCCAGCAGCTCGGACAGAGCGACACAGGTGTTGGATACGCAGTATTTT. As protein: CASSSDRATQVLDTQYF.

The gene calls are TRBV6-5 and TRBJ1-6; D uncertain. V shed 7 bases and J shed 0 bases, with 4 bases lying between them. Germline loops: CDR1 MNHEY, CDR2 SVGAGI. The length of the CDR3 is 13 residues. As DNA, the CDR3 is TGTGCCAGCAAGAGCTCCTATAATTCACCCCTCCACTTT. The encoded protein is CASKSSYNSPLHF.

V gene TRBV4-3 combines with J gene TRBJ2-3, with TRBD2 matching over 10 bases. V was clipped by 2 bases and J by 5 bases; unmatched bases: 7. Looked up from germline, CDR1 is LGHNA and CDR2 is YSLEER. The CDR3 spans 16 residues. Here the CDR3 reads CASSQRVAGGRDTQYF. The CDR3 DNA follows: TGCGCCAGCAGCCAACGTGTAGCGGGGGGCCGAGATACGCAGTATTTT.